The 21 T cell receptor beta chains below all came from one sample that was sequenced in a study of neurological immune-mediated disorders. MiXCR was run by TCRdb on the 5' RACE reads, yielding one entry per CDR3 protein. The repertoire holds tens of thousands of distinct CDR3 sequences, with about 9.3% as singletons. Material: PBMCs. Every receptor here comes from a woman in her 40s with HTLV-1-associated myelopathy (HAM/TSP).

This clonotype has a count of ten or more. This chain uses TRBV5-6 with TRBJ2-3; 10 nucleotides line up with TRBD1. The CDR3 is 14 amino acids. From germline, CDR1 is SGHDT and CDR2 YYEEEE. Trimming at V came to 4 bases and at J to 5 bases, leaving 4 bases not matched to a gene. The CDR3 sequence: CASSPRTGGDTQYF. Here the CDR3 DNA reads TGTGCCAGCAGCCCGCGGACAGGGGGAGATACGCAGTATTTT. The full variable domain, rest sourced from reference TRBV5-6 and TRBJ2-3, is DAGVTQSPTHLIKTRGQQVTLRCSPKSGHDTVSWYQQALGQGPQFIFQYYEEEERQRGNFPDRFSGHQFPNYSSELNVNALLLGDSALYLCASSPRTGGDTQYFGPGTRLTVL.

This clonotype was recorded at least ten times. The chain couples TRBV15 to TRBJ2-5; TRBD2 matches at 10 bases. The V gene end was trimmed by 8 bases and the J gene end by 5 bases; junction bases not matched to a gene: 5. The CDR3 totals 13 residues. Germline V gene data show CDR1 as LNHNV and CDR2 as YYDKDF (reference sequence). Here the CDR3 DNA reads TGTGCCACCGCCCTGGGACTAGCGGAGACCCAGTACTTC. Its translation: CATALGLAETQYF.

This clonotype was seen many times. CDR3 protein: CASTLAALTGELFF. The CDR3 DNA is TGTGCCAGCACTCTGGCGGCACTCACCGGGGAGCTGTTTTTT. The rearrangement uses TRBV6-5 and TRBJ2-2; D ambiguous. The CDR3 contains 14 residues. The germline V gene encodes CDR1 MNHEY and CDR2 SVGAGI. V lost 7 bases and J 4 bases, leaving 13 bases between the germline ends.

This clonotype was found many times. This chain connects TRBV27 to TRBJ2-7; D may be TRBD1 (5 bases). V gave up 3 bases and J gave up 2 bases, with 11 bases separating them. Germline V CDR1 and CDR2: MNHEY, SMNVEV (reference sequence). There are 14 residues in the CDR3. CDR3 sequence reads: CASSLYLGAYEQYF. In nucleotides, the CDR3 is TGTGCCAGCAGTTTGTATCTAGGGGCCTACGAGCAGTACTTC.

This clonotype was seen at least ten times. The chain recombines TRBV11-2 with TRBJ2-3; tentatively, D is TRBD1 (8 bases). CDR3 length: 19 amino acids. The germline V and J ends were trimmed by 1 base and 2 bases, with 22 bases remaining between them. The germline V gene has CDR1 SGHAT and CDR2 FQNNGV. The CDR3 DNA is TGTGCCAGCAGCTTAGTGGGGGGGGGGACAGGACCAAACACAGATACGCAGTATTTT. Translation: CASSLVGGGTGPNTDTQYF.

This clonotype was recorded many times. This chain links TRBV4-1 with TRBJ1-3; D unclear. Germline V gives CDR1 MGHRA, CDR2 YSYEKL. The CDR3 spans 13 residues. V gave up 8 bases and J gave up 1 base, with 9 bases separating them. Here the CDR3 DNA reads TGCGCCAGCTCCCAGGATTCTGGAAACACCATATATTTT. Its protein product is CASSQDSGNTIYF.

As concerns this clonotype: Given a much more abundant clone one base away, this may be a read error. The CDR3 coding sequence is TGCAGTGCTCGGACAGGGGATAGCACAGATACGAAGTATTTT. Translating it yields CSARTGDSTDTKYF. The rearrangement links TRBV20-1 to TRBJ2-3; 9 bases agree with TRBD1. Germline CDR1 reads DFQATT; CDR2 reads SNEGSKA (reference sequence). CDR3 length equals 14 residues.

This clonotype was seen at least ten times. The V call is TRBV4-3, the J call TRBJ2-5; weak D call: TRBD2 (6 bases). Germline assignment: CDR1 LGHNA and CDR2 YSLEER. The CDR3 is 11 amino acids. V gave up 9 bases and J gave up 5 bases, with 10 bases separating them. CDR3 protein: CASGRGETQYF. Here the CDR3 DNA reads TGCGCCAGTGGGCGGGGCGAGACCCAGTACTTC.

This clonotype has ten or more counts. This CDR3 reads CASSLEGRDLSYTF. The CDR3 DNA sequence: TGCGCCAGCAGCTTGGAAGGACGGGATTTATCCTACACCTTC. The V and J genes are TRBV5-1 and TRBJ1-2; D remains unclear. Germline V gene lookup returns CDR1 SGHRS and CDR2 YFSETQ. The length of the CDR3 is 14 residues. The germline V and J ends were trimmed by 0 bases and 10 bases, with 16 bases remaining between them.

This clonotype was seen at least ten times. The chain couples TRBV5-1 to TRBJ2-7; 14 bases align to TRBD2. Germline V CDR1 and CDR2: SGHRS, YFSETQ. Trimming removed 4 bases from V and 3 bases from J; junction bases left unmatched: 6. The CDR3 contains 16 residues. The CDR3 coding sequence is TGCGCCAGCAGCCCAGGGACTAGCGGGGGATACTACGAGCAGTACTTC. Amino acid sequence: CASSPGTSGGYYEQYF. The complete variable domain, with remaining parts taken from reference TRBV5-1 and TRBJ2-7, reads KAGVTQTPRYLIKTRGQQVTLSCSPISGHRSVSWYQQTPGQGLQFLFEYFSETQRNKGNFPGRFSGRQFSNSRSEMNVSTLELGDSALYLCASSPGTSGGYYEQYFGPGTRLTVT.

DNA for the CDR3: TGTGCCAGCAGTCGACAGGACTACACAGATACGCAGTATTTT. This gives the protein CASSRQDYTDTQYF. The rearrangement joins TRBV6-5 to TRBJ2-3; D could derive from TRBD1 or TRBD2 (6 bases each). The CDR3 covers 14 residues. Germline CDR1 and CDR2: MNHEY and SVGAGI. V gave up 5 bases and J gave up 2 bases, with 11 bases separating them.

This clonotype was seen repeatedly, ten times or more. V is TRBV20-1 and J is TRBJ2-7; 10 nucleotides agree with TRBD1. Germline-derived CDR1 and CDR2 are DFQATT and SNEGSKA (reference sequence). The V gene end was trimmed by 6 bases and the J gene end by 5 bases; junction bases not matched to a gene: 10. CDR3 size: 14 residues. DNA of the CDR3: TGCAGTGCCGACTCCGGGACAGGGGACCACGAGCAGTACTTC. As protein: CSADSGTGDHEQYF.

This clonotype was seen at least ten times. The chain joins TRBV4-3 to TRBJ2-5; TRBD1 is a possible D gene (8 bases). Germline CDR1 reads LGHNA; CDR2 reads YSLEER. The CDR3 is made up of 16 amino acids. Trimming left V 0 bases short and J 7 bases short, with 18 bases between. CDR3 sequence reads: CASSQDPQGGAGTQYF. The CDR3 DNA reads as TGCGCCAGCAGCCAAGATCCACAGGGGGGGGCAGGGACCCAGTACTTC.

Many counts were recorded for this clonotype. V gene TRBV7-2 combines with J gene TRBJ2-7; 13 bases map to TRBD2. V lost 0 bases and J lost 4; bases outside the gene matches: 18. Germline CDR1 reads SGHTA; CDR2 reads FQGNSA. The CDR3 is 21 residues long. The DNA of the CDR3 is TGTGCCAGCAGCTTAGCGCGGGGACTAGCGGGGCTGATAGGGAGGCCTTACGAGCAGTACTTC. This encodes CASSLARGLAGLIGRPYEQYF. Full variable domain (rest looked up from reference TRBV7-2 and TRBJ2-7): GAGVSQSPSNKVTEKGKDVELRCDPISGHTALYWYRQSLGQGLEFLIYFQGNSAPDKSGLPSDRFSAERTGGSVSTLTIQRTQQEDSAVYLCASSLARGLAGLIGRPYEQYFGPGTRLTVT.

This clonotype occurred many times. The chain recombines TRBV14 with TRBJ2-3; 7 bases are shared with TRBD1. The germline gives CDR1 SGHDN, CDR2 FVKESK. The CDR3 is made up of 14 amino acids. J was trimmed by 0 bases and V by 7 bases; bases with no gene match: 4. The CDR3 DNA follows: TGTGCCAGCAAAAGGGGGCTAAGCACAGATACGCAGTATTTT. It is translated as CASKRGLSTDTQYF.

This clonotype was observed at least ten times. The rearrangement links TRBV5-5 to TRBJ1-6, with a possible D match to TRBD1 (5 bases). Deletions cut 4 bases from V and 4 bases from J, with 9 bases between. This CDR3 comprises 14 residues. The germline gives CDR1 SGHKS, CDR2 YYEKEE (reference sequence). The CDR3 sequence is CASSLGGYNSPLHF. For the CDR3, the DNA is TGTGCCAGCAGCCTCGGGGGGTATAATTCACCCCTCCACTTT.

In its sample, this clonotype was seen many times. The chain has TRBV12-3 or TRBV12-4 and TRBJ1-1; the D is unclear. V was cut by 3 bases and J by 12 bases, with 11 bases left in between. The CDR3 is made up of 11 amino acids. CDR3 DNA: TGTGCCAGCAGTTTTTTGGAAGTGACTTTCTTT. It yields the protein CASSFLEVTFF.

This clonotype was observed many times. This sequence joins TRBV12-3 or TRBV12-4 and TRBJ1-6; unclear D gene. Trimming cost V 2 bases and J 0 bases, with 17 bases left between them. The CDR3 totals 19 residues. As DNA, the CDR3 is TGTGCCAGCAGTTTAACGAGTGGTGGTGCCAGCTCCTATAATTCACCCCTCCACTTT. Its translation is CASSLTSGGASSYNSPLHF.

This chain joins TRBV21-1 and TRBJ2-2; the table assigns TRBD1, which was not confirmed against the DNA. TRBV21-1 is a known pseudogene. The CDR3 covers 17 residues. The CDR3 nucleotides are TGTGCCAGCAGCTCCCGAGCGGGGGCAATTAACACCGGGGAGCTGTTTTTT. Translation gives CASSSRAGAINTGELFF.

This clonotype has ten or more counts. V usage is TRBV6-2 or TRBV6-3 and J usage is TRBJ2-5, with 8 nucleotides matching TRBD2. This CDR3 region has 18 residues. The J segment lost 0 bases and the V segment lost 0 bases, leaving 9 bases of the junction unmatched. CDR1 is MNHEY, CDR2 SVGEGT, per germline. In DNA form, the CDR3 reads TGTGCCAGCAGTTACTCGGTGTTAGCGGGGACCAACCAAGAGACCCAGTACTTC. Protein product: CASSYSVLAGTNQETQYF.

This clonotype was detected many times. This chain connects TRBV11-2 to TRBJ2-2; D remains ambiguous. The CDR3 totals 13 residues. Per germline, CDR1 SGHAT and CDR2 FQNNGV. V gave up 0 bases and J gave up 6 bases, with 5 bases separating them. The CDR3 nucleotides read TGTGCCAGCAGCTTAGAAAGGTCCGGGGAGCTGTTTTTT. Translation gives CASSLERSGELFF.